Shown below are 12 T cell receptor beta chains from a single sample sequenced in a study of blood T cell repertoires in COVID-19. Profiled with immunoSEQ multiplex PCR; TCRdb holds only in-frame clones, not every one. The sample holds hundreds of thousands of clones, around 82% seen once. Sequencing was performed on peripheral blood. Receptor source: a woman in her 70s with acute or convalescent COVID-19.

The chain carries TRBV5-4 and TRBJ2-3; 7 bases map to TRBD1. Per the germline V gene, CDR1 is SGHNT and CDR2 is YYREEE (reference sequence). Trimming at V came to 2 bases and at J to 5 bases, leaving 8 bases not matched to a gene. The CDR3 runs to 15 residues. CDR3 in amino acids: CASSLEGARGDTQYF. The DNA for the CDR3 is TGTGCCAGCAGCTTAGAGGGGGCAAGGGGAGATACGCAGTATTTT.

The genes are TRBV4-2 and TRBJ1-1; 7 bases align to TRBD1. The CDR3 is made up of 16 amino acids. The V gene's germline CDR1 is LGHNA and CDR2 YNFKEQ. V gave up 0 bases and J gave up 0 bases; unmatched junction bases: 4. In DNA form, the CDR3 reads TGTGCCAGCAGCCAAGAATTTCAGGGGGTGAACACTGAAGCTTTCTTT. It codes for CASSQEFQGVNTEAFF.

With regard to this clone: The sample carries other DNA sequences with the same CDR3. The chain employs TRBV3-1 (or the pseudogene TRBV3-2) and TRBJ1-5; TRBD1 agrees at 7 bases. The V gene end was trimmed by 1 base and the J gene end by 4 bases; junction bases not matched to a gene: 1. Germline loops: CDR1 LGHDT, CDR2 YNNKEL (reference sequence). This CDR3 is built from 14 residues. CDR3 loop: CASSQAGGNQPQHF. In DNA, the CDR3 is TGTGCCAGCAGCCAAGCAGGGGGGAATCAGCCCCAGCATTTT.

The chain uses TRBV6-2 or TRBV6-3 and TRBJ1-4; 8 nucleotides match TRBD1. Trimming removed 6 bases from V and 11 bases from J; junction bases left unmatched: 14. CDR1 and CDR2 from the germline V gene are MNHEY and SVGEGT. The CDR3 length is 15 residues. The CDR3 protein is CASSPRGQGRWKLFF. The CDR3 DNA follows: TGTGCCAGCAGCCCCCGAGGACAGGGTAGGTGGAAACTGTTTTTT.

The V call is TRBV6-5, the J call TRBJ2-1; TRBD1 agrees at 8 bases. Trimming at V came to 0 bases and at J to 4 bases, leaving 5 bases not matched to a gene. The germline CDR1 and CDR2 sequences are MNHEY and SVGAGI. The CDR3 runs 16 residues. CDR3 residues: CASSYSWTGIYNEQFF. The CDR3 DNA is TGTGCCAGCAGTTACTCTTGGACAGGGATTTACAATGAGCAGTTCTTC.

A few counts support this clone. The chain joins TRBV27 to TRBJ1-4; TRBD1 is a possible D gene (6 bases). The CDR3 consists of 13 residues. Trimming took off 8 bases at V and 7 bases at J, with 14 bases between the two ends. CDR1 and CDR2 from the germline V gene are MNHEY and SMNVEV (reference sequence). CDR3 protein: CASSTSGVEKLFF. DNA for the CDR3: TGTGCCAGCTCAACGTCAGGGGTTGAAAAACTGTTTTTT.

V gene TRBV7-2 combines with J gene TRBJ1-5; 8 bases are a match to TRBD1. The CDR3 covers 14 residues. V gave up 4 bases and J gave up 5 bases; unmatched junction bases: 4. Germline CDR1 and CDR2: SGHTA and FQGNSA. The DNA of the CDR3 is TGTGCCAGCAGCTCCGACAGGGGATATCAGCCCCAGCATTTT. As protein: CASSSDRGYQPQHF.

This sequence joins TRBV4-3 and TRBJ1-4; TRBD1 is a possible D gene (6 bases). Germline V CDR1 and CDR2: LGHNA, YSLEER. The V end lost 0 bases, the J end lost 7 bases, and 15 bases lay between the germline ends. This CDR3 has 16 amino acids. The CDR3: CASSQDAQGSFEKLFF. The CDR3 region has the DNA TGCGCCAGCAGCCAAGATGCCCAGGGGTCTTTTGAAAAACTGTTTTTT.

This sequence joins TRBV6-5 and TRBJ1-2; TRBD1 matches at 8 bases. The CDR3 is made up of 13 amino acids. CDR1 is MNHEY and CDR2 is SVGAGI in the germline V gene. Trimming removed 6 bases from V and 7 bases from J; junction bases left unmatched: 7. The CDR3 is CASRQGEASGYTF. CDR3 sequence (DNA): TGTGCCAGCAGACAGGGGGAGGCAAGTGGCTACACCTTC.

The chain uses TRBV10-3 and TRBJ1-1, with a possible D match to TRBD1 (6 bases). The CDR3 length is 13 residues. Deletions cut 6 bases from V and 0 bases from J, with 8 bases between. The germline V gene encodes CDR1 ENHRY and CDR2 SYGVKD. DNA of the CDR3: TGTGCCATCAGGGACAGTTTGAACACTGAAGCTTTCTTT. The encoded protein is CAIRDSLNTEAFF.

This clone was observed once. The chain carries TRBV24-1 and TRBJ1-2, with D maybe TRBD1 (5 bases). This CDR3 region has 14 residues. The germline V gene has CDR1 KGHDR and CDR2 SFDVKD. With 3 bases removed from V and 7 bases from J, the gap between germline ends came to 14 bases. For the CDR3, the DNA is TGTGCCACCAGTGATCAGAGACAGATCTCTGGCTACACCTTC. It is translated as CATSDQRQISGYTF.

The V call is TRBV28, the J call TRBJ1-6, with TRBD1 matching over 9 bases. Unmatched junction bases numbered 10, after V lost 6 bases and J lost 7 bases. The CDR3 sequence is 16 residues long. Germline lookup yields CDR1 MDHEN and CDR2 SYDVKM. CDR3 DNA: TGTGCCAGCAGGGCCCCGGGACAGGGAATAAATTCACCCCTCCACTTT. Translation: CASRAPGQGINSPLHF.